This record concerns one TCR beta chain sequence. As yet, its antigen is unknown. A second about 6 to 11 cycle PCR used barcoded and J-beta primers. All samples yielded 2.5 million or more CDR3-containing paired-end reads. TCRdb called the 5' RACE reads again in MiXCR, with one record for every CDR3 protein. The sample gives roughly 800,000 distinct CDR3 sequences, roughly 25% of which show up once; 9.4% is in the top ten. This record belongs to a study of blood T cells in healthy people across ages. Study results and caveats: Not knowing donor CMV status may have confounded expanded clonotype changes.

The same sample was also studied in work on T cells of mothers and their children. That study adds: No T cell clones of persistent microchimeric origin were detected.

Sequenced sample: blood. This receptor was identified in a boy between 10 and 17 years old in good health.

The CDR3: CASSLGWTGPNTGELFF. The DNA of the CDR3 is TGTGCCAGCAGCCTAGGGTGGACAGGGCCGAACACCGGGGAGCTGTTTTTT. This chain connects TRBV7-9 to TRBJ2-2; TRBD1 matches at 8 bases. Losses at the gene ends were 5 bases for V and 0 bases for J; bases not matched to a gene: 8. CDR1 and CDR2 (germline): SEHNR, FQNEAQ (reference sequence). The CDR3 sequence is 17 residues long.